Shown below are 13 T cell receptor beta chains from a single sample sequenced in a study of T cells in Graves' hyperthyroidism and ophthalmopathy. Amplification of TCR beta CDR3 regions was performed using RNA transcripts as template. First-round RT-PCR of the TCR CDR3 relied on the HTBI primer set. TCRdb used MiXCR to reprocess the multiplex PCR reads, holding one entry per CDR3 protein. Counted here are a few hundred thousand distinct CDR3 sequences, about 22% occurring once; the ten biggest clones make up approximately 49%. The sample was blood. The receptor set was obtained from a woman in her 70s with Graves' ophthalmopathy.

This clonotype was observed a few times. V usage is TRBV5-1 and J usage is TRBJ1-1; weak D call: TRBD1 (5 bases). The length of the CDR3 is 15 residues. The V end was cut by 0 bases, the J end by 0 bases, with 9 bases between. Germline V lookup: CDR1 SGHRS, CDR2 YFSETQ. The CDR3 region is CASSLVDSVNTEAFF. DNA for the CDR3: TGCGCCAGCAGCTTGGTTGACAGCGTGAACACTGAAGCTTTCTTT.

The sample holds one count of this clonotype. V is TRBV20-1 and J is TRBJ2-4; 8 bases fit TRBD2. The CDR3 sequence is 14 residues long. V shed 6 bases, J shed 8 bases, and the junction held 12 bases outside the gene matches. Per germline, CDR1 DFQATT and CDR2 SNEGSKA (reference sequence). In DNA, the CDR3 is TGCAGTGCCAGACTCGCGGGAGGAGGGTACATTCAGTACTTC. It yields the protein CSARLAGGGYIQYF.

The gene calls are TRBV6-5 and TRBJ2-7; possible D gene TRBD2, 6 bases. CDR1 is MNHEY and CDR2 is SVGAGI in the germline V gene. This CDR3 comprises 14 residues. Trimming removed 0 bases from V and 4 bases from J, with 10 bases in between. The CDR3 spells CASSYSGLEYEQYF. As DNA, the CDR3 is TGTGCCAGCAGTTACTCGGGACTGGAGTACGAGCAGTACTTC.

A note on this clonotype: Just one base apart from a much larger clone, this may be a read error. The chain employs TRBV18 and TRBJ2-3, with D perhaps being TRBD1 or TRBD2 (5 bases each). The CDR3 loop spans 14 amino acids. Looked up from germline, CDR1 is KGHSH and CDR2 is LQKENI. Trimming removed 3 bases from V and 7 bases from J, with 14 bases in between. The CDR3: CASSPGTAPYTQYF. In DNA form, the CDR3 reads TGTGCCAGCTCACCCGGGACCGCCCCCTATACGCAGTATTTT.

In its sample, this clonotype was seen a few times. V usage is TRBV5-1 and J usage is TRBJ2-7; TRBD1 is a possible D gene (6 bases). Deletions cut 2 bases from V and 3 bases from J, with 9 bases between. From germline, CDR1 is SGHRS and CDR2 YFSETQ. This CDR3 contains 13 residues. CDR3 in DNA: TGCGCCAGCAGCTTCGACAGGATCTACGAGCAGTACTTC. This codes for CASSFDRIYEQYF.

The sample holds many counts of this clonotype. The chain couples TRBV3-1 to TRBJ2-1, with D unresolved. With 7 bases removed from V and 8 bases from J, the gap between germline ends came to 9 bases. CDR1 is LGHDT and CDR2 is YNNKEL in the germline V gene (reference sequence). This CDR3 has 11 residues. Here the CDR3 DNA reads TGTGCCAGCACCCTAGGCGATGAGCAGTTCTTC. This encodes CASTLGDEQFF.

This clonotype was found a few times. V is TRBV6-5 and J is TRBJ1-2, with 7 bases identical to TRBD1. CDR1 and CDR2 from the germline V gene are MNHEY and SVGAGI. The ends lost 0 bases at V and 0 bases at J; junction bases unmatched: 4. This CDR3 comprises 16 residues. Here the CDR3 DNA reads TGTGCCAGCAGTTACTCGGGACAGATGACTAACTATGGCTACACCTTC. It specifies CASSYSGQMTNYGYTF.

This clonotype was detected only a few times. Here the CDR3 DNA reads TGTGCCACCAGTGGGAGCGGCTCCTACGAGCAGTACTTC. Protein: CATSGSGSYEQYF. The V gene is TRBV24-1, the J gene TRBJ2-7; maybe TRBD2 (5 bases). CDR1 is KGHDR and CDR2 is SFDVKD in the germline V gene. There are 13 residues in the CDR3. The V end was cut by 5 bases, the J end by 0 bases, with 7 bases between.

This clonotype occurred a few times. The CDR3 loop reads CASSIDPTSYEQYF. As DNA, the CDR3 is TGTGCCAGTAGTATAGACCCGACTAGCTACGAGCAGTACTTC. This sequence joins TRBV19 and TRBJ2-7; D possibly corresponds to TRBD2 (6 bases). In germline, CDR1 is LNHDA, CDR2 SQIVND (reference sequence). This CDR3 has 14 amino acids. V lost 0 bases and J 3 bases, leaving 9 bases between the germline ends.

This clonotype was counted only a few times. This rearrangement joins TRBV7-8 to TRBJ2-7; a possible D gene is TRBD2 (6 bases). This CDR3 comprises 16 residues. The germline CDR1 and CDR2 sequences are SGHVS and FQNEAQ. Trimming pared 1 base from V and 3 bases from J, leaving 16 bases between. The CDR3 DNA follows: TGTGCCAGCAGCTTAGGGGGTCTGGGGGGTTACTACGAGCAGTACTTC. It encodes CASSLGGLGGYYEQYF.

This clonotype has a count of ten or more. The J gene is TRBJ1-1, the V gene TRBV12-3 or TRBV12-4; 7 bases map to TRBD1. V lost 5 bases, J lost 0 bases, and 6 bases stayed unmatched. The CDR3 covers 15 residues. CDR3 region: CASSPRQGLNTEAFF. The CDR3 region has the DNA TGTGCCAGCAGTCCGAGACAGGGTTTGAACACTGAAGCTTTCTTT.

The chain links TRBV5-6 to TRBJ2-1; possible D gene TRBD2, 5 bases. Deletions cut 0 bases from V and 7 bases from J, with 14 bases between. The CDR3 consists of 15 residues. Germline V gene data show CDR1 as SGHDT and CDR2 as YYEEEE. CDR3 coding DNA: TGTGCCAGCAGCTTGGGTTCGGGGAGTAGGAATGAGCAGTTCTTC. Translating gives CASSLGSGSRNEQFF.

This clonotype was observed a handful of times. CDR3 loop: CASSLLAAGLLGLTNYGYTF. In nucleotides, the CDR3 is TGTGCCAGCAGTTTGTTAGCGGCCGGGTTACTAGGATTGACTAACTATGGCTACACCTTC. J is TRBJ1-2 and V is TRBV28; D call uncertain. Germline values: CDR1 MDHEN, CDR2 SYDVKM. The length of the CDR3 is 20 residues. V lost 3 bases to trimming and J lost 0 bases, with 26 bases between them.